This T cell receptor beta chain was observed in a study of beta chain features in type 1 diabetes. About the study: All of the samples together had approximately 99 million sorted cells examined.

Sequenced material consisted of expressed TCRB transcripts (all of the isolated RNA was reverse transcribed). Repertoires were generated with immunoSEQ multiplex PCR, while TCRdb's copy carries only in-frame clones and drops some. Of some 150,000 clones in the sample, about 9.1% were seen once. V was clipped by 4 bases and J by 3 bases; unmatched bases: 8. CDR1 and CDR2 from the germline V gene are SNHLY and FYNNEI. This CDR3 has 15 amino acids. This clone was counted ten times or more. This chain joins TRBV2 and TRBJ2-7, with TRBD1 matching over 8 bases. Material for sequencing was central memory CD4+ T cells from blood. This TCR derives from a woman aged 40 to 50 in good health. The CDR3 protein is CASSGTGFDVYEQYF. The CDR3 nucleotides read TGTGCCAGCAGTGGGACAGGGTTCGATGTCTACGAGCAGTACTTC.